What follows describes a single TCR beta chain. Its specificity is not known. The data were taken from a study of OX40 agonist ivuxolimab in advanced cancers. Study summary: Eligibility rules accepted prior anti-PD-1, anti-PD-L1 or anti-CTLA-4 therapy, and 40% to 50% had some. Study results and limitations: Fewer expanded clones were found on average in CD4+ than in CD8+ T cells.

Patients were ruled out by autoimmune disease history or systemic immunosuppression. Blood samples were obtained at baseline, cycle 4 day 1, and cycle 7 day 1. Clones were read by immunoSEQ multiplex PCR, and TCRdb kept only the in-frame ones, dropping some. The repertoire includes tens of thousands of clones, 70% to 80% of them detected once, and approximately 2% sits in the top ten. The trim removed 0 bases at V and 5 bases at J, leaving 12 bases unmatched. This CDR3 has 17 residues. Germline CDR1 reads SGHTA; CDR2 reads FQGTGA. The J gene is TRBJ2-5, the V gene TRBV7-3, with 7 bases identical to TRBD2. The clonotype originates from an adult with an advanced solid tumor such as melanoma, head and neck, liver or kidney cancer. The sequencing used CD4+ or CD8+ T cells sorted from blood, collected in a trial of the OX40 agonist ivuxolimab. In nucleotides, the CDR3 is TGTGCCAGCAGCTTAACGGGAGGGAGTAGCGTTGGTGAGACCCAGTACTTC. Residues: CASSLTGGSSVGETQYF.